Listed below are T cell receptor beta chains from one sample, sequenced in a study of shared clonotypes between healthy human individuals. Only in-frame clones appear in the TCRdb table, and some are missing; sequencing was by immunoSEQ multiplex PCR. This table holds some 1,100,000 clones, more than 75% found once. The sample was memory CD4+ T cells from PBMCs. The origin of the receptors is a man aged 18 to 30 in good health. Some clones in this sample may be carry-over from other donors' samples. The CDR3 runs from the conserved cysteine through the conserved F or W. The D gene is left open where the match is weak. Rows give clone size only sometimes, using once, few, many, or a class for an expanded clone.

TRBV27,TRBJ2-5,-,-,TGTGCCAGCAGTTTAGTCGAGGGAGAGACCCAGTACTTC,CASSLVEGETQYF
TRBV10-3,TRBJ2-7,-,-,TGTGCCATCAGTGAGTCGATGGATTACTCCTACGAGCAGTACTTC,CAISESMDYSYEQYF
TRBV15,TRBJ1-2,-,-,TGTGCCACCAGCAGAGTGACAGCCTTCTATGGCTACACCTTC,CATSRVTAFYGYTF
TRBV2,TRBJ1-5,-,-,TGTGCCAGCAGAATAAATTTAATCAGCCCCCAGCATTTT,CASRINLISPQHF
TRBV5-1,TRBJ1-4,-,TRBD1,TGCGCCAGCATGCCCGGGACAGCCGCAACTAATGAAAAACTGTTTTTT,CASMPGTAATNEKLFF
TRBV5-5,TRBJ2-2,-,TRBD1,TGTGCCAGCAGCCAGGGGGCCCACACCGGGGAGCTGTTTTTT,CASSQGAHTGELFF
TRBV7-8,TRBJ1-5,-,-,TGTGCCAGCAGCTTAGACCGGGGGATTCAGCCCCAGCATTTT,CASSLDRGIQPQHF
TRBV7-7,TRBJ2-1,few,TRBD2,TGTGCCAGCAGCTTACTAGCCTCGGGGGGGATAGGTGCTGAGCAGTTCTTC,CASSLLASGGIGAEQFF
TRBV5-1,TRBJ2-5,-,TRBD2,TGCGCCAGCAGCTTGGTTAGCGGGAGGGGAGAGACCCAGTACTTC,CASSLVSGRGETQYF
TRBV28,TRBJ1-2,-,-,TGTGCCAGCAGGCCAGGGATAGGAGGCTACACCTTC,CASRPGIGGYTF
TRBV7-3,TRBJ2-7,-,-,TGTGCCAGCAGCTTAACAGGGGGAGACTCCTACGAGCAGTACTTC,CASSLTGGDSYEQYF
TRBV7-2,TRBJ1-2,-,TRBD1,TGTGCCAGCAGCCCCCGCCAGGGGGATTACTATGGCTACACCTTC,CASSPRQGDYYGYTF
TRBV6-1,TRBJ1-3,-,-,TGTGCCAGCAGTGTACTTTCCGGAAACACCATATATTTT,CASSVLSGNTIYF
TRBV5-4,TRBJ2-1,-,-,TGTGCCAGCAGCTCCACGTGGGACCTTGAGCAGTTCTTC,CASSSTWDLEQFF
TRBV6-6,TRBJ2-7,-,-,TGTGCCAGCAGTTACTCGTTGGTGCCAGGCGAGCAGTACTTC,CASSYSLVPGEQYF
TRBV29-1,TRBJ1-1,-,-,TGCAGCGTTCGGGGTGGACAGTTCAACACTGAAGCTTTCTTT,CSVRGGQFNTEAFF
TRBV5-1,TRBJ2-3,-,TRBD2,TGCGCCAGCAGCTCGGGACTAGCGGGGACACGCACAGATACGCAGTATTTT,CASSSGLAGTRTDTQYF
TRBV19,TRBJ2-2,-,TRBD2,TGTGCCAGTAGTACGACTAGCGGGAGGTATAACGGGGAGCTGTTTTTT,CASSTTSGRYNGELFF
TRBV9,TRBJ2-2,few,-,TGTGCCAGCAGCGCTTTCGGCGCGAACACCGGGGAGCTGTTTTTT,CASSAFGANTGELFF
TRBV2,TRBJ2-5,-,-,TGTGCCAGCAGGGACCGGGCCCCGTTACGAGAGACCCAGTACTTC,CASRDRAPLRETQYF
TRBV6-5,TRBJ1-4,-,-,TGTGCCAGCAGTTACTGGCAAGGAGAGGAAAAACTGTTTTTT,CASSYWQGEEKLFF